This passage covers 23 T cell receptor beta chains from one sample sequenced in a study of glioma-infiltrating T cells. Using RNA template, CDR3s of TCR alpha and beta were amplified with iRepertoire arm-PCR. TCRdb passed the multiplex PCR reads through MiXCR, listing each CDR3 protein once. The sample consists of some 120,000 distinct CDR3 sequences, less than 30% of them appearing once. Sample: glioma tissue, nonneoplastic brain tissue, or PBMCs (not recorded which). The receptors shown here come from a human donor with low-grade glioma or glioblastoma, undergoing nonglioma brain surgery, or in good health (not recorded which).

Note on this clonotype: One end of the junction is discordant with germline, which a read error may explain. CDR3 loop: CDSSYVGSTDTQCF. Written as DNA, the CDR3 is TGTGACAGCAGTTACGTCGGGAGCACAGATACGCAGTGTTTT. The chain is built from TRBV6-5 and TRBJ2-3, with a weak D call TRBD2 (6 bases). The CDR3 is 14 amino acids. Germline assignment: CDR1 MNHEY and CDR2 SVGAGI.

This clonotype was detected many times. J is TRBJ2-1 and V is TRBV11-2; TRBD2 matches at 9 bases. V gave up 5 bases and J gave up 6 bases; unmatched junction bases: 11. Germline lookup yields CDR1 SGHAT and CDR2 FQNNGV. CDR3 size: 16 residues. CDR3 sequence reads: CASSPRLAGRGNEQFF. Here the CDR3 DNA reads TGTGCCAGCAGCCCTCGGCTAGCGGGACGGGGCAATGAGCAGTTCTTC.

This clonotype was observed at least ten times. This sequence joins TRBV4-3 and TRBJ2-3; unclear D gene. V was pared by 4 bases and J by 3 bases, with 8 bases between. Germline loops: CDR1 LGHNA, CDR2 YSLEER. CDR3 size: 13 residues. The CDR3: CASSLRRTDTQYF. CDR3 nucleotide sequence: TGCGCCAGCAGCCTTCGTCGGACAGATACGCAGTATTTT.

This chain joins TRBV5-1 and TRBJ2-1; no firm D call. With 6 bases removed from V and 2 bases from J, the gap between germline ends came to 15 bases. The germline CDR1 and CDR2 sequences are SGHRS and YFSETQ. The CDR3 has 15 amino acids. The CDR3 protein is CASNPASWAYNEQFF. In DNA, the CDR3 is TGCGCCAGCAACCCGGCGTCTTGGGCCTACAATGAGCAGTTCTTC.

This clonotype was observed a handful of times. This may be a read error: a much more frequent sequence differs by one nucleotide. This chain uses TRBV28 with TRBJ2-1; TRBD2 might be the D (5 bases). The V end was cut by 3 bases, the J end by 0 bases, with 12 bases between. CDR1 is MDHEN and CDR2 is SYDVKM in the germline V gene. The CDR3 extends over 16 amino acids. The DNA for the CDR3 is TGTGCCAGCAGTTTTGGGAGCTGGGGCTCCTACAATGAGCAGTTCTTC. It is translated as CASSFGSWGSYNEQFF. Together with reference TRBV28 and TRBJ2-1, the CDR3 gives the full variable domain: DVKVTQSSRYLVKRTGEKVFLECVQDMDHENMFWYRQDPGLGLRLIYFSYDVKMKEKGDIPEGYSVSREKKERFSLILESASTNQTSMYLCASSFGSWGSYNEQFFGPGTRLTVL.

The chain combines TRBV5-6 with TRBJ2-5; no definite D call. Germline CDR1 SGHDT, CDR2 YYEEEE. This CDR3 is 13 amino acids long. Trimming cost V 3 bases and J 1 base, with 7 bases left between them. CDR3 sequence (DNA): TGTGCCAGCAGCTCGCGACCCCAAGAGACCCAGTACTTC. This sequence encodes CASSSRPQETQYF.

Of note for this clonotype: Given a much more abundant clone one base away, this may be a read error. The CDR3 carries no conserved terminal phenylalanine or tryptophan, so it likely arises from a read error. The chain uses TRBV12-3 or TRBV12-4 and TRBJ1-1; D remains ambiguous. This CDR3 spans 13 amino acids. V was cut by 6 bases and J by 6 bases, with 14 bases left in between. The DNA for the CDR3 is TGTGCCAGCAGCCTAACCAAGGTGGCTGAAGCTTTCCTT. Protein product: CASSLTKVAEAFL.

This clonotype was seen repeatedly, ten times or more. The chain carries TRBV7-7 and TRBJ2-1; D call uncertain. The V and J ends lost 1 base and 5 bases respectively, with 12 bases between them. This CDR3 region has 15 residues. Germline loops: CDR1 SSHAT, CDR2 FNYEAQ (reference sequence). As DNA, the CDR3 is TGTGCCAGCAGCTTAGACTACCTGGCGGACAATGAGCAGTTCTTC. This codes for CASSLDYLADNEQFF.

Note on this clonotype: At one of its ends the junction is not consistent with the germline gene, which may arise from a read error. CDR3 in DNA: TGTGCCAGCCGTGACTCACACTTCGACAGGGCTTCCGATACGCAGTATTTT. This encodes CASRDSHFDRASDTQYF. The chain links TRBV25-1 to TRBJ2-3; the match to TRBD1 covers 7 bases. This CDR3 comprises 17 residues. The germline CDR1 and CDR2 sequences are MGHDK and SYGVNS.

This clonotype was seen many times. The chain employs TRBV7-6 and TRBJ2-1, with 13 nucleotides matching TRBD2. Per germline, CDR1 SGHVS and CDR2 FNYEAQ. This CDR3 contains 14 residues. V lost 5 bases, J lost 6 bases, and 1 base stayed unmatched. CDR3 nucleotide sequence: TGTGCCAGCAGCCGGACTAGCGGGAGCAATGAGCAGTTCTTC. This encodes CASSRTSGSNEQFF.

This clonotype has at least ten counts. V usage is TRBV7-2 and J usage is TRBJ2-1, with D perhaps TRBD2 (5 bases). This CDR3 has 18 residues. The ends were cut back, 2 bases at V and 1 base at J, with 18 bases in the middle. Germline V lookup: CDR1 SGHTA, CDR2 FQGNSA. In DNA form, the CDR3 reads TGTGCCAGCAGCTTATCATTCAGTGGGAGTGTGTCCTACAATGAGCAGTTCTTC. Its protein is CASSLSFSGSVSYNEQFF.

This chain connects TRBV3-1 to TRBJ2-7, with TRBD2 identical over 10 bases. CDR1 and CDR2 (germline): LGHDT, YNNKEL (reference sequence). V lost 3 bases to trimming and J lost 0 bases; unmatched junction nucleotides: 20. CDR3 length equals 21 residues. The CDR3 reads CASSHQINRLAGSHNSYEQYF. CDR3 in DNA: TGTGCCAGCAGCCACCAAATCAACCGACTAGCGGGCAGTCATAACTCCTACGAGCAGTACTTC.

The chain couples TRBV29-1 to TRBJ2-7; D is possibly TRBD1 (5 bases). The CDR3 has 14 amino acids. Germline V gene data show CDR1 as SQVTM and CDR2 as ANQGSEA. V was shortened by 5 bases and J by 1 base, with 15 bases between the two germline ends. The CDR3 sequence is CSVLAGFRSYEQYF. The CDR3 DNA sequence: TGCAGCGTTTTAGCAGGGTTTAGATCCTACGAGCAGTACTTC.

This clonotype was detected ten times or more. The chain is built from TRBV29-1 and TRBJ2-5; 8 bases agree with TRBD1. In germline, CDR1 is SQVTM, CDR2 ANQGSEA. V dropped 8 bases and J dropped 5; count of bases not matched to a gene: 10. The CDR3 has 13 residues. The CDR3 DNA follows: TGCAGCCAATCTGACAGGGGTTTCGAGACCCAGTACTTC. This translates into CSQSDRGFETQYF. The full variable domain, in which reference TRBV29-1 and TRBJ2-5 provide the parts outside the CDR3, is SAVISQKPSRDICQRGTSLTIQCQVDSQVTMMFWYRQQPGQSLTLIATANQGSEATYESGFVIDKFPISRPNLTFSTLTVSNMSPEDSSIYLCSQSDRGFETQYFGPGTRLLVL.

There are many counts of this clonotype. V is TRBV7-2 and J is TRBJ1-6; D gene unclear. Between the trimmed V and J ends, which lost 5 bases and 9 bases, there was a span of 11 bases. In germline, CDR1 is SGHTA, CDR2 FQGNSA. This CDR3 has 13 residues. The CDR3 reads CASSQTVPSPLHF. The CDR3 nucleotides read TGTGCCAGCAGCCAAACAGTCCCTTCACCCCTCCACTTT.

The sample holds many counts of this clonotype. This chain connects TRBV2 to TRBJ2-3; TRBD1 agrees at 7 bases. V was clipped by 5 bases and J by 2 bases; unmatched bases: 10. From germline, CDR1 is SNHLY and CDR2 FYNNEI. The CDR3 consists of 16 residues. In DNA form, the CDR3 reads TGTGCCAGCAGTCCTTCCTGGGACAGATTCACAGATACGCAGTATTTT. Protein product: CASSPSWDRFTDTQYF.

There are many counts of this clonotype. The rearrangement uses TRBV25-1 and TRBJ1-2; 8 bases align to TRBD1. Germline CDR1 is MGHDK and CDR2 is SYGVNS. The CDR3 runs 14 residues. V was pared by 8 bases and J by 4 bases, with 9 bases of the junction left unmatched. The CDR3 DNA reads as TGTGCCAGCCGGGGACAGGCCGGGAGCTATGGCTACACCTTC. Translating gives CASRGQAGSYGYTF.

This clonotype was recorded many times. This rearrangement joins TRBV18 to TRBJ2-7, with D tentatively TRBD1 (6 bases). V was trimmed by 3 bases and J by 7 bases, leaving 10 bases between them. The CDR3 contains 12 residues. Germline CDR1 KGHSH, CDR2 LQKENI. The CDR3 DNA sequence: TGTGCCAGCTCACCGGACAGAAATGAGCAGTACTTC. This encodes CASSPDRNEQYF.

Many counts were recorded for this clonotype. The chain combines TRBV28 with TRBJ2-5; weak D call: TRBD2 (6 bases). V was shortened by 3 bases and J by 2 bases, with 13 bases between the two germline ends. CDR3 length equals 15 residues. CDR1 MDHEN and CDR2 SYDVKM come from the germline V gene. CDR3 loop: CASSFSSGTQETQYF. For the CDR3, the DNA is TGTGCCAGCAGTTTTTCGTCGGGGACTCAAGAGACCCAGTACTTC.

This clonotype was detected many times. The J gene is TRBJ1-1, the V gene TRBV30; perhaps TRBD1 as D (6 bases). Deletions cut 0 bases from V and 1 base from J, with 6 bases between. CDR1 is GTSNPN and CDR2 is SVGIG in the germline V gene (reference sequence). The length of the CDR3 is 13 residues. The CDR3 DNA sequence: TGTGCCTGGAGTGTCAGGGGGAACACTGAAGCTTTCTTT. Amino acid sequence: CAWSVRGNTEAFF.

Comments on this clonotype: This may arise from a read error, as a much more abundant clone is one base away. The V gene is TRBV3-1, the J gene TRBJ2-5; 8 bases map to TRBD2. V dropped 4 bases and J dropped 6; count of bases not matched to a gene: 13. CDR3 length equals 16 residues. Germline CDR1 and CDR2: LGHDT and YNNKEL (reference sequence). The CDR3 DNA is TGTGCCAGCAGCCTCCTAACAGCGGGAGAGGAAAAGACCCAGTACTTC. Its protein product is CASSLLTAGEEKTQYF.

This clonotype was recorded many times. DNA of the CDR3: TGCAGTGCCGGGGAGACTAGCGGGGCAGAGACCCAGTACTTC. This codes for CSAGETSGAETQYF. The chain has TRBV20-1 and TRBJ2-5; TRBD2 matches 11 bases. This CDR3 is 14 amino acids long. Germline CDR1 is DFQATT and CDR2 is SNEGSKA (reference sequence). The junction had 7 bases not matched to a gene; V was cut back by 6 bases and J by 4 bases.

This clonotype was detected many times. The V gene is TRBV10-2, the J gene TRBJ1-2, with 7 bases aligning to TRBD1. V lost 3 bases and J lost 11; bases outside the gene matches: 9. The CDR3 sequence is 13 residues long. From germline, CDR1 is WSHSY and CDR2 SAAADI. In nucleotides, the CDR3 is TGCGCCAGCAGTGATGATGGGACAGCGGAATACACCTTC. Translated: CASSDDGTAEYTF.